These 24 T cell receptor beta chains were sequenced from one sample in a study of a mutant IDH1 vaccine in newly diagnosed glioma. No antigen has been assigned to these receptors. Clones were sequenced by immunoSEQ multiplex PCR, and TCRdb holds only the in-frame ones, with some missing. The top ten clones hold around 1.9% of a sample with fewer than 70,000 clones, over 75% of them seen once. Described time point: week 11, during vaccination. The vaccine gave 300 ug of a 20-mer mutant IDH1 peptide subcutaneously per dose. This material consisted of PBMCs, taken from a glioma patient whose treatment included an IDH1 peptide vaccine. The receptors were sampled from a man aged 40-49 years with glioma.

The chain uses TRBV2 and TRBJ1-5, with D unclear. Germline assignment: CDR1 SNHLY and CDR2 FYNNEI. Trimming took off 2 bases at V and 7 bases at J, with 9 bases between the two ends. There are 13 residues in the CDR3. Here the CDR3 reads CASSESLVQPQHF. For the CDR3, the DNA is TGTGCCAGCAGTGAATCATTGGTGCAGCCCCAGCATTTT.

This clone was observed a single time. The V call is TRBV5-1, the J call TRBJ2-1, with D maybe TRBD1 (5 bases). Deletions cut 1 base from V and 0 bases from J, with 8 bases between. Germline V gene lookup returns CDR1 SGHRS and CDR2 YFSETQ. The CDR3 length is 15 residues. This CDR3 is CASSLTGISYNEQFF. As DNA, the CDR3 is TGCGCCAGCAGCTTGACAGGCATCTCCTACAATGAGCAGTTCTTC.

The chain carries TRBV6-5 and TRBJ1-1, with 7 bases identical to TRBD1. The trim removed 4 bases at V and 1 base at J, leaving 3 bases unmatched. This CDR3 is 14 amino acids long. Per germline, CDR1 MNHEY and CDR2 SVGAGI. The DNA of the CDR3 is TGTGCCAGCAGTTGGACAGGTGGGAACACTGAAGCTTTCTTT. The encoded protein is CASSWTGGNTEAFF.

The chain is built from TRBV23-1 and TRBJ2-3; D not certain. TRBV23-1 is marked as an open reading frame, function uncertain. V lost 0 bases and J 11 bases, leaving 12 bases between the germline ends. The CDR3 totals 13 residues. The CDR3 loop reads CASSQSRAELQYF. The CDR3 coding sequence is TGCGCCAGCAGTCAATCACGGGCAGAGTTGCAGTATTTT.

The V gene is TRBV28, the J gene TRBJ1-2; no firm D call. Trimming stripped 6 bases from V and 4 bases from J, with 15 bases between. CDR1 and CDR2 from the germline V gene are MDHEN and SYDVKM. This CDR3 region has 14 residues. As DNA, the CDR3 is TGTGCCAGCAGCCTCGGTCGAGGGCCCTATGGCTACACCTTC. Its translation is CASSLGRGPYGYTF.

CDR3 sequence reads: CASSPSEGPHEKLFF. In DNA, the CDR3 is TGTGCCAGCAGCCCCTCGGAAGGGCCCCATGAAAAACTGTTTTTT. V gene TRBV5-6 combines with J gene TRBJ1-4; D gene unclear. V shed 4 bases and J shed 6 bases, with 16 bases lying between them. This CDR3 contains 15 residues. Looked up from germline, CDR1 is SGHDT and CDR2 is YYEEEE.

This clone occurred a few times. This chain uses TRBV15 with TRBJ1-1, with a possible D match to TRBD1 (6 bases). Trimming left V 5 bases short and J 1 base short, with 11 bases between. The CDR3 is made up of 14 amino acids. Per the germline V gene, CDR1 is LNHNV and CDR2 is YYDKDF (reference sequence). The CDR3 region is CATSYRQANTEAFF. For the CDR3, the DNA is TGTGCCACCAGCTACCGACAGGCGAACACTGAAGCTTTCTTT.

The V and J genes are TRBV28 and TRBJ2-1; the match to TRBD2 covers 7 bases. This CDR3 comprises 17 residues. V trimming: 5 bases; J trimming: 0 bases; junction bases outside the gene matches: 10. Germline V gene lookup returns CDR1 MDHEN and CDR2 SYDVKM. This CDR3 is CASSPSGRESSYNEQFF. DNA of the CDR3: TGTGCCAGCAGTCCAAGCGGGCGGGAGAGCTCCTACAATGAGCAGTTCTTC.

The rearrangement joins TRBV10-3 to TRBJ2-7; no reliable D call. This CDR3 has 14 amino acids. Germline CDR1 reads ENHRY; CDR2 reads SYGVKD. Trimming stripped 3 bases from V and 2 bases from J, with 11 bases between. The CDR3 here is CAISETARTYEQYF. The CDR3 DNA follows: TGTGCCATCAGTGAAACAGCCCGTACCTACGAGCAGTACTTC.

The rearrangement uses TRBV7-3 and TRBJ2-2; TRBD2 matches 14 bases. There are 18 residues in the CDR3. The V gene's germline CDR1 is SGHTA and CDR2 FQGTGA. Trimming removed 3 bases from V and 5 bases from J; junction bases left unmatched: 8. For the CDR3, the DNA is TGTGCCAGCAGCTTGCGGACTAGCGGGAGGACGGGGACCGGGGAGCTGTTTTTT. Its protein product is CASSLRTSGRTGTGELFF.

The sample holds a few counts of this clone. The chain joins TRBV4-3 to TRBJ2-1, with D tentatively TRBD2 (6 bases). Germline V lookup: CDR1 LGHNA, CDR2 YSLEER. The CDR3 runs to 17 residues. V was trimmed by 1 base and J by 0 bases, leaving 13 bases between them. CDR3 nucleotide sequence: TGCGCCAGCAGCCAAGTTCTCGGGACTTACTCCTACAATGAGCAGTTCTTC. This translates into CASSQVLGTYSYNEQFF.

In its sample, this clone was seen once. V usage is TRBV2 and J usage is TRBJ1-5; 11 bases are shared with TRBD1. Germline-derived CDR1 and CDR2 are SNHLY and FYNNEI. Unmatched junction bases numbered 8, after V lost 6 bases and J lost 4 bases. This CDR3 has 16 residues. CDR3: CASSFGTGGFNQPQHF. Here the CDR3 DNA reads TGTGCCAGCAGCTTCGGGACAGGGGGGTTTAATCAGCCCCAGCATTTT.

CDR3 coding DNA: TGTGCCAGCAGTCCCGACAGGGGGAATTCACCCCTCCACTTT. It specifies CASSPDRGNSPLHF. V and J are TRBV6-5 and TRBJ1-6, with 9 bases matching TRBD1. The CDR3 spans 14 residues. The germline V gene has CDR1 MNHEY and CDR2 SVGAGI. V shed 5 bases, J shed 7 bases, and the junction held 3 bases outside the gene matches.

This chain joins TRBV2 and TRBJ2-3; D not resolved. Germline CDR1 is SNHLY and CDR2 is FYNNEI. The CDR3 contains 13 residues. The V and J ends lost 6 bases and 0 bases respectively, with 7 bases between them. CDR3 in amino acids: CASRPPSTDTQYF. CDR3 nucleotides: TGTGCCAGCAGGCCCCCTAGCACAGATACGCAGTATTTT.

The gene calls are TRBV6-1 and TRBJ1-2; possibly TRBD1 for D (6 bases). Germline assignment: CDR1 MNHNS and CDR2 SASEGT. Trimming left V 3 bases short and J 8 bases short, with 16 bases between. The CDR3 is 14 residues long. The CDR3 region is CASSDSWTVRGYTF. CDR3 nucleotide sequence: TGTGCCAGCAGTGACTCGTGGACAGTGAGAGGCTACACCTTC.

V gene TRBV4-3 combines with J gene TRBJ2-6, with TRBD1 identical over 9 bases. Trimming cost V 4 bases and J 2 bases; bases outside gene matches: 9. Germline V gene lookup returns CDR1 LGHNA and CDR2 YSLEER. CDR3 size: 18 residues. The CDR3 DNA reads as TGCGCCAGCAGCCGCAACACCGGGACAGGGACTGGGGCCAACGTCCTGACTTTC. Translation gives CASSRNTGTGTGANVLTF.

The V gene is TRBV27, the J gene TRBJ2-1, with D perhaps TRBD2 (6 bases). The CDR3 is 22 residues long. The germline V gene has CDR1 MNHEY and CDR2 SMNVEV (reference sequence). V lost 5 bases, J lost 3 bases, and 35 bases lay in between. The CDR3 reads CASSVLRQPGLSYQPIYNEQFF. Here the CDR3 DNA reads TGTGCCAGCAGTGTACTTCGGCAGCCGGGACTTTCCTACCAACCTATCTACAATGAGCAGTTCTTC.

The gene calls are TRBV7-2 and TRBJ2-1; D might be TRBD2 (6 bases). CDR3 length: 17 amino acids. Germline lookup yields CDR1 SGHTA and CDR2 FQGNSA. V lost 5 bases and J lost 10, with 27 bases in between. The CDR3 reads CASSPPTSVERSGEQFF. The CDR3 DNA follows: TGTGCCAGCAGCCCCCCGACTAGTGTAGAGAGGTCAGGGGAGCAGTTCTTC. Complete variable domain (other parts from reference TRBV7-2 and TRBJ2-1): GAGVSQSPSNKVTEKGKDVELRCDPISGHTALYWYRQSLGQGLEFLIYFQGNSAPDKSGLPSDRFSAERTGGSVSTLTIQRTQQEDSAVYLCASSPPTSVERSGEQFFGPGTRLTVL.

This CDR3 is CAWSFRDNSPLHF. CDR3 DNA: TGTGCCTGGAGTTTCAGGGATAATTCACCCCTCCACTTT. This chain uses TRBV30 with TRBJ1-6, with D perhaps TRBD1 (5 bases). The germline gives CDR1 GTSNPN, CDR2 SVGIG (reference sequence). The CDR3 runs 13 residues. With 2 bases removed from V and 5 bases from J, the gap between germline ends came to 7 bases. Filled out from reference TRBV30 and TRBJ1-6, the complete variable domain reads SQTIHQWPATLVQPVGSPLSLECTVEGTSNPNLYWYRQAAGRGLQLLFYSVGIGQISSEVPQNLSASRPQDRQFILSSKKLLLSDSGFYLCAWSFRDNSPLHFGNGTRLTVT.

In its sample, this clone was seen a few times. A read error may account for a junction end that differs from germline. V gene TRBV6-5 combines with J gene TRBJ1-6; D gene uncertain. This CDR3 region has 16 residues. Per the germline V gene, CDR1 is MNHEY and CDR2 is SVGAGI. Here the CDR3 reads CASSYVSLSHNSPLHF. The CDR3 nucleotides read TGTGCCAGCAGTTACGTTAGCCTCTCCCATAATTCACCCCTCCACTTT.

The V call is TRBV2, the J call TRBJ2-7; 9 nucleotides agree with TRBD2. The length of the CDR3 is 14 residues. Germline V gives CDR1 SNHLY, CDR2 FYNNEI. V gave up 6 bases and J gave up 6 bases; unmatched junction bases: 9. The CDR3 loop is CASRRGRAGPEQYF. The CDR3 nucleotides are TGTGCCAGCAGGCGCGGGAGGGCCGGCCCCGAGCAGTACTTC.

This clone showed up just once. J is TRBJ2-2 and V is TRBV4-3, with D perhaps assigned TRBD1 or TRBD2 (5 bases each). Per the germline V gene, CDR1 is LGHNA and CDR2 is YSLEER. CDR3 length: 15 amino acids. The V end was cut by 2 bases, the J end by 6 bases, with 13 bases between. CDR3: CASSQRWGTPGELFF. CDR3 nucleotide sequence: TGCGCCAGCAGCCAACGATGGGGGACCCCCGGGGAGCTGTTTTTT.

This chain uses TRBV25-1 with TRBJ2-3, with a possible D match to TRBD2 (6 bases). V lost 2 bases to trimming and J lost 1 base, with 13 bases between them. Germline V lookup: CDR1 MGHDK, CDR2 SYGVNS. The CDR3 totals 16 residues. The CDR3 sequence: CASSERRGEGTDTQYF. The DNA of the CDR3 is TGTGCCAGCAGTGAACGGAGAGGGGAGGGCACAGATACGCAGTATTTT.

This clone has just one count. The V call is TRBV5-8, the J call TRBJ1-4; a weak D match, TRBD1 (6 bases). Germline CDR1 reads SGHTS; CDR2 reads YDEGEE. The CDR3 loop spans 15 amino acids. Trimming removed 3 bases at V and 7 bases at J, with 16 bases between. The CDR3 spells CASSSWTVGGEKLFF. The CDR3 DNA is TGTGCCAGCAGCTCCTGGACAGTAGGTGGTGAAAAACTGTTTTTT.